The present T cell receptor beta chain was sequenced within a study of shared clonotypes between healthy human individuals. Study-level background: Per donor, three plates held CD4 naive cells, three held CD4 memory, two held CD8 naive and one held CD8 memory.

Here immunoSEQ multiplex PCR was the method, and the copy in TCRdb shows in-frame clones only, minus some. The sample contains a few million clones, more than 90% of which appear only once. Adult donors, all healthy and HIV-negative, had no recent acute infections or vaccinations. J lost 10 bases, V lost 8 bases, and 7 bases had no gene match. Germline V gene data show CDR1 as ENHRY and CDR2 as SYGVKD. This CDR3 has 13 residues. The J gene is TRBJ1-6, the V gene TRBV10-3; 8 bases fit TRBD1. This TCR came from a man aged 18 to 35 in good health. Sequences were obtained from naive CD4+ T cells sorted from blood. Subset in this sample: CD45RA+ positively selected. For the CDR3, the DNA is TGTGCCATCGGAGGGACAGGTATCTCACCCCTCCACTTT. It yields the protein CAIGGTGISPLHF.